The rows below give T cell receptor beta chains drawn from one sample of a study of blood T cell repertoires in COVID-19. The data were produced by immunoSEQ multiplex PCR, yet TCRdb's version contains in-frame clones alone and is incomplete. Of about 140,000 clones in the sample, around 79% were seen once. The sequenced sample consisted of PBMCs or T cells enriched from blood (not recorded which). These receptors came from a woman between 50 and 59 years old who had recovered from COVID-19. Both conserved end residues are part of each CDR3. D genes are given only for firm matches. Size values are once, few and many counts, or a class for expanded clones, and some rows have none.

CDR3: CASSYSGGAGTQYF
DNA: TGTGCCAGCAGCTATAGCGGGGGGGCCGGGACCCAGTACTTC
D: TRBD2
J: TRBJ2-5
V: TRBV7-3
size: -

CDR3: CATSRDGQRAAYEQYF
DNA: TGTGCCACCAGCAGAGACGGACAGAGAGCCGCCTACGAGCAGTACTTC
D: -
J: TRBJ2-7
V: TRBV15
size: -

CDR3: CAISPGPNYGYTF
DNA: TGTGCCATCAGTCCAGGGCCTAACTATGGCTACACCTTC
D: -
J: TRBJ1-2
V: TRBV10-3
size: -

CDR3: CASSGGGYTDTQYF
DNA: TGCGCCAGCAGTGGTGGCGGCTACACAGATACGCAGTATTTT
D: -
J: TRBJ2-3
V: TRBV10-1
size: -

CDR3: CASSPARTGYNEQFF
DNA: TGTGCCAGTAGTCCCGCCAGGACAGGTTACAATGAGCAGTTCTTC
D: TRBD1
J: TRBJ2-1
V: TRBV19
size: -

CDR3: CASSSPSSANEQFF
DNA: TGTGCCAGCAGCTCGCCAAGTAGCGCCAATGAGCAGTTCTTC
D: -
J: TRBJ2-1
V: TRBV5-6
size: -

CDR3: CASSLGLAGAFTGELFF
DNA: TGTGCCAGCAGCTTGGGACTAGCGGGAGCGTTCACCGGGGAGCTGTTTTTT
D: TRBD2
J: TRBJ2-2
V: TRBV5-5
size: few

CDR3: CASSEYGGETQYF
DNA: TGTGCCAGCAGTGAATATGGCGGAGAGACCCAGTACTTC
D: -
J: TRBJ2-5
V: TRBV25-1
size: -

CDR3: CASYQGWGTEAFF
DNA: TGTGCCAGCTACCAGGGTTGGGGCACTGAAGCTTTCTTT
D: -
J: TRBJ1-1
V: TRBV6-5
size: -

CDR3: CASSLFGNTIYF
DNA: TGTGCCAGCAGCCTATTTGGAAACACCATATATTTT
D: -
J: TRBJ1-3
V: TRBV3-1/TRBV3-2
size: -